Sequencing of this T cell receptor beta chain was carried out in a study of T cell repertoires in cytomegalovirus infection. Overall study context: Both recently identified HLA-C-restricted and well-studied HLA-B-restricted CMV epitopes were used in the study. A matching HLA type, together with CMV infection, was signaled by public TCR beta signatures.

Notes on the study in general: The study identified carriers of CMV plus the relevant HLA from cumulative public TCR beta family frequency. Ex vivo, HLA-C-restricted CMV-specific TCR beta clonotypes prevailed over the rest of the response.

TCRdb independently ran MiXCR on the reads; one entry per CDR3 protein. The table includes about 830,000 distinct CDR3 sequences, around a third detected once. This clonotype was recorded a few times. The antigen is undetermined. The clonotype originates from a human donor in good health (CMV status not recorded). Some clones in this sample may be carry-over from other donors' samples. The specimen comprised cultured CD8+ T cells from PBMCs, sampled from culture after CMV antigen stimulation.

CDR3 coding DNA: TGTGCCAGCAGTTCAGAACGTGGTGAAGCTTTCTTT. Encoded protein: CASSSERGEAFF. The J gene is TRBJ1-1, the V gene TRBV7-9; no reliable D call. Trimming left V 6 bases short and J 7 bases short, with 12 bases between. Germline CDR1 and CDR2: SEHNR and FQNEAQ (reference sequence). This CDR3 contains 12 residues.